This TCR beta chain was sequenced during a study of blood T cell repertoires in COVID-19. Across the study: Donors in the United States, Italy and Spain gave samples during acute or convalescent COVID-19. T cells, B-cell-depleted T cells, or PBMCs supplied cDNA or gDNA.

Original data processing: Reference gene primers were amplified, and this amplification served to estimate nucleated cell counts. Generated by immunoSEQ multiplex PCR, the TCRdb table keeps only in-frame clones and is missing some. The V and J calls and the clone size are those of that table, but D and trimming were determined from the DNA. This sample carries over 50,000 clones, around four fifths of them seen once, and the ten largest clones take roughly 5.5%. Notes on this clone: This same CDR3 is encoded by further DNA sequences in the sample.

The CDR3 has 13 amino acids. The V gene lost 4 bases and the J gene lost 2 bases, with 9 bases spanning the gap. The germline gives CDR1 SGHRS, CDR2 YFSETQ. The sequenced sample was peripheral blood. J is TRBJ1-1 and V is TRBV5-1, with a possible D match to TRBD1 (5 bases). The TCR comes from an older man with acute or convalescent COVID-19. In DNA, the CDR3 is TGCGCCAGCAGCCGAGACAGAAACACTGAAGCTTTCTTT. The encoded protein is CASSRDRNTEAFF. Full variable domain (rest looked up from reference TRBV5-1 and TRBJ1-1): KAGVTQTPRYLIKTRGQQVTLSCSPISGHRSVSWYQQTPGQGLQFLFEYFSETQRNKGNFPGRFSGRQFSNSRSEMNVSTLELGDSALYLCASSRDRNTEAFFGQGTRLTVV.